Reported below is one TCR beta chain. The V gene end was trimmed by 3 bases and the J gene end by 2 bases; junction bases not matched to a gene: 5. The CDR3 extends over 15 amino acids. In germline, CDR1 is SNHLY, CDR2 FYNNEI. The age range of participants was 18 to 89 years, with residence in around 22 US areas. Assignments of participants to cohorts depended upon their own reported clinical history. Recovered status in Cohort 3 required two negative PCRs, clearance, or symptom resolution. The record originates from a study of blood T cell repertoires in COVID-19. As for the study in general: The cDNA or gDNA used as material had been derived from T cells, B-cell-depleted T cells, or PBMCs.

Sequenced by immunoSEQ multiplex PCR; TCRdb stores in-frame clones only, minus some. The sample has more than 200,000 clones; roughly four fifths are singletons. The source is a man in his 60s who had recovered from COVID-19. V gene TRBV2 combines with J gene TRBJ2-5; 8 bases match TRBD2. Sequenced sample: PBMCs or T cells enriched from blood (not recorded which). Here the CDR3 reads CASSEGSGAQETQYF. Here the CDR3 DNA reads TGTGCCAGCAGTGAGGGTAGCGGGGCTCAAGAGACCCAGTACTTC.